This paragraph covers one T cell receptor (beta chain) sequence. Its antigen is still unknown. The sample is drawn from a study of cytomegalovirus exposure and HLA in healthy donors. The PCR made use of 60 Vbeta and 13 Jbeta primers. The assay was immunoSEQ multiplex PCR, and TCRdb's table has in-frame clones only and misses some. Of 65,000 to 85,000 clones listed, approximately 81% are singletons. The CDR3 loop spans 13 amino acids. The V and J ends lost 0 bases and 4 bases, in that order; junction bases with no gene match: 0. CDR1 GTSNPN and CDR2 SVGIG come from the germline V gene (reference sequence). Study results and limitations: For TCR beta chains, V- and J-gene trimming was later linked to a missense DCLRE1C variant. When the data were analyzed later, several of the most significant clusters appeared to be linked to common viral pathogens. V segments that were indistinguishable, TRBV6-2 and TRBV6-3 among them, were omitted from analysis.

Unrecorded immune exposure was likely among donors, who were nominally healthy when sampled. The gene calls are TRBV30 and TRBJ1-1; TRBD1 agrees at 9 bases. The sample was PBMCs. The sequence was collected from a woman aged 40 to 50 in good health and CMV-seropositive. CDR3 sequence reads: CAWSVQGATEAFF. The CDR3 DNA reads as TGTGCCTGGAGTGTACAGGGGGCCACTGAAGCTTTCTTT.